The rows below give T cell receptor beta chains drawn from one sample of a study of blood T cell repertoires in COVID-19. The data were produced by immunoSEQ multiplex PCR, yet TCRdb's version contains in-frame clones alone and is incomplete. The sample holds 95,000 to 150,000 clones, less than 75% seen once. Source material: peripheral blood. These receptors originate from a human donor with acute or convalescent COVID-19. The donor label of this sample is uncertain. Each CDR3 is given with its conserved first and last residue. The D gene is left open where the match is weak.

NA | TRBJ1-5 | TRBV30 | CACTPGLPRNQPQHF
NA | TRBJ2-1 | TRBV11-2 | CASSLVGQGVYNEQFF
TRBD2 | TRBJ2-5 | TRBV13 | CASSPTSGGETQYF
TRBD1 | TRBJ1-4 | TRBV7-9 | CASSSDVVTGATNEKLFF
NA | TRBJ2-7 | TRBV6-1 | CASSDAGGGSYEQYF
NA | TRBJ2-1 | TRBV25-1 | CASSFPGLTNEQFF
NA | TRBJ2-3 | TRBV25-1 | CASSVAGTDTQYF
TRBD1 | TRBJ1-1 | TRBV12-3/TRBV12-4 | CASSRDRYTEAFF
TRBD1 | TRBJ1-4 | TRBV30 | CALRDRGTEKLFF
NA | TRBJ2-6 | TRBV7-9 | CASSEERRRGVLTF
TRBD2 | TRBJ2-3 | TRBV27 | CASSQRTSGVTDTQYF
TRBD1 | TRBJ1-5 | TRBV4-1 | CASSQGQGHQPQHF
NA | TRBJ2-2 | TRBV4-2 | CASSQEAVTGELFF
TRBD2 | TRBJ2-2 | TRBV6-1 | CASSVLAGALPGELFF
NA | TRBJ2-3 | TRBV7-2 | CASSLAQGLYTDTQYF
NA | TRBJ2-2 | TRBV11-3 | CASSFGGTGELFF
TRBD1 | TRBJ1-5 | TRBV2 | CASSFDRASAQPQHF
NA | TRBJ1-1 | TRBV30 | CAWSFTWNTEAFF